One and the same sample provided the 32 T cell receptor beta chains below, sequenced in a study of blood T cells in healthy people across ages. Through a sample-barcoded 5' primer and a J-beta primer mix, a second PCR was run for roughly 7 to 12 cycles. Using its own MiXCR run on the 5' RACE reads, TCRdb lists one record per CDR3 protein. Of over a million distinct CDR3 sequences listed, under 55% were seen once; the top ten hold around 18%. The specimen was blood. The receptors here all came from a woman in her sixties or seventies in good health.

In nucleotides, the CDR3 is TGTGCCAGCAGTTTATTAAAGGAGGGATCAGCCAAAAACATTCAGTACTTC. It is translated as CASSLLKEGSAKNIQYF. The chain has TRBV27 and TRBJ2-4, with a tentative D call TRBD2 (6 bases). V lost 1 base, J lost 0 bases, and 13 bases lay in between. The CDR3 is 17 residues long. The germline CDR1 and CDR2 sequences are MNHEY and SMNVEV (reference sequence).

The rearrangement uses TRBV27 and TRBJ2-1; possible D gene TRBD1, 6 bases. The length of the CDR3 is 13 residues. Germline V gives CDR1 MNHEY, CDR2 SMNVEV (reference sequence). V was trimmed by 5 bases and J by 6 bases, leaving 11 bases between them. CDR3 nucleotide sequence: TGTGCCAGCAGTGACAGGCTGGGCAATGAGCAGTTCTTC. As protein: CASSDRLGNEQFF.

This chain links TRBV12-3 or TRBV12-4 with TRBJ1-1, with 9 positions matching TRBD1. The CDR3 covers 17 residues. J was trimmed by 0 bases and V by 5 bases; bases with no gene match: 10. The CDR3, as DNA: TGTGCCAGCAGTATTCCGGGACAGGGAACCTTGAACACTGAAGCTTTCTTT. Its protein is CASSIPGQGTLNTEAFF.

The chain recombines TRBV11-2 with TRBJ2-7; no firm D call. The better agreement between TRBJ2-4 and the DNA end casts doubt on the J call. The CDR3 totals 15 residues. Germline CDR1 SGHAT, CDR2 FQNNGV. For the CDR3, the DNA is TGTGCCGGCACCCTAGGCTTCGGAGCCCGAAACATTCAGTACTTC. Its translation is CAGTLGFGARNIQYF.

The chain links TRBV20-1 to TRBJ2-1; D may be TRBD2 (6 bases). Germline assignment: CDR1 DFQATT and CDR2 SNEGSKA (reference sequence). Trimming took off 6 bases at V and 7 bases at J, with 10 bases between the two ends. CDR3 size: 11 residues. The CDR3 sequence: CSARRENEQFF. The CDR3 nucleotides read TGCAGTGCCAGGAGGGAGAATGAGCAGTTCTTC.

Only a few counts were recorded for this clonotype. The chain uses TRBV29-1 and TRBJ2-3, with 8 bases aligning to TRBD2. CDR3 size: 15 residues. Germline V lookup: CDR1 SQVTM, CDR2 ANQGSEA. The J segment lost 1 base and the V segment lost 4 bases, leaving 7 bases of the junction unmatched. In DNA, the CDR3 is TGCAGCGTTGCGAAAGCGGGAGTGGGCACAGATACGCAGTATTTT. Its translation: CSVAKAGVGTDTQYF.

This clonotype came up a few times. A much larger clone sits a single nucleotide away, making a read error possible. V usage is TRBV4-1 and J usage is TRBJ2-7, with D perhaps TRBD2 (6 bases). Between the trimmed V and J ends, which lost 7 bases and 10 bases, there was a span of 17 bases. Germline V gene lookup returns CDR1 MGHRA and CDR2 YSYEKL. There are 12 residues in the CDR3. CDR3 sequence reads: CASTEDYTFQYF. CDR3 in DNA: TGCGCCAGCACCGAGGACTATACTTTTCAGTACTTC.

This clonotype has just a few counts. The J gene is TRBJ2-3, the V gene TRBV27, with 10 bases lining up with TRBD2. CDR3 length: 16 residues. V lost 0 bases and J lost 4; bases outside the gene matches: 4. CDR1 is MNHEY, CDR2 SMNVEV, per germline (reference sequence). CDR3 loop: CASSLSLAGASDTQYF. The CDR3, as DNA: TGTGCCAGCAGTTTATCGCTAGCGGGAGCGTCAGATACGCAGTATTTT.

This clonotype was observed a handful of times. V and J are TRBV21-1 and TRBJ2-5; TRBD1 was called by the table and not checked on the DNA. TRBV21-1 is termed a pseudogene. This CDR3 is built from 16 residues. The chain's CDR3 is CASSNPTGRHQETQYF. The CDR3 bases are TGTGCCAGCAGCAACCCGACGGGACGACACCAAGAGACCCAGTACTTC.

This clonotype was seen only once. The chain joins TRBV7-9 to TRBJ2-3; possible D gene TRBD2, 6 bases. CDR3 length equals 16 residues. V lost 1 base and J 8 bases, leaving 19 bases between the germline ends. Germline-derived CDR1 and CDR2 are SEHNR and FQNEAQ (reference sequence). CDR3 DNA sequence: TGTGCCAGCAGCTTAGGGAATAGCGGCCCGGTGGGTACGCAGTATTTT. Residues: CASSLGNSGPVGTQYF.

In its sample, this clonotype was seen a few times. The V and J genes are TRBV29-1 and TRBJ2-1, with D unresolved. From germline, CDR1 is SQVTM and CDR2 ANQGSEA. Trimming shortened V by 1 base and J by 0 bases, and 13 bases separated the two germline ends. This CDR3 contains 16 residues. This CDR3 reads CSVEGSRITSYNEQFF. The CDR3 bases are TGCAGCGTTGAAGGTTCCCGAATTACCTCCTACAATGAGCAGTTCTTC.

The chain is built from TRBV10-2 and TRBJ2-1; TRBD2 matches at 8 bases. V trimming: 6 bases; J trimming: 8 bases; junction bases outside the gene matches: 9. The CDR3 is 14 amino acids. Per germline, CDR1 WSHSY and CDR2 SAAADI. The CDR3 reads CASRETGTSHEQFF. CDR3 bases: TGCGCCAGCAGGGAAACCGGGACTAGTCATGAGCAGTTCTTC.

CDR3 region: CASSLADYNQPQHF. In DNA form, the CDR3 reads TGTGCCAGCAGTTTGGCGGACTACAATCAGCCCCAGCATTTT. The chain couples TRBV28 to TRBJ1-5; D remains ambiguous. V lost 3 bases and J lost 3, with 9 bases in between. Germline-derived CDR1 and CDR2 are MDHEN and SYDVKM. CDR3 length: 14 amino acids.

Turning to this clonotype: This may come from a read error, since a much larger clone is one base off. The chain has TRBV5-1 and TRBJ2-7, with D tentatively TRBD1 (6 bases). The CDR3 totals 14 residues. V was cut by 7 bases and J by 0 bases, with 14 bases left in between. Germline V CDR1 and CDR2: SGHRS, YFSETQ. CDR3 residues: CASGLWDTSYEQYF. DNA for the CDR3: TGCGCCAGCGGCCTCTGGGACACCTCCTACGAGCAGTACTTC.

This clonotype showed up just a few times. The V and J genes are TRBV28 and TRBJ2-5; 12 bases are a match to TRBD2. Germline CDR1 reads MDHEN; CDR2 reads SYDVKM. V lost 4 bases and J lost 13; bases outside the gene matches: 13. This CDR3 region has 15 residues. As DNA, the CDR3 is TGTGCCAGCAGTTCCCCCTCTAGCGGGAGGGCCTCGTCGTACTTC. Residues: CASSSPSSGRASSYF. Full variable domain (remainder filled in from reference TRBV28 and TRBJ2-5): DVKVTQSSRYLVKRTGEKVFLECVQDMDHENMFWYRQDPGLGLRLIYFSYDVKMKEKGDIPEGYSVSREKKERFSLILESASTNQTSMYLCASSSPSSGRASSYFGPGTRLLVL.

This clonotype turned up a few times. J is TRBJ2-7 and V is TRBV21-1; the table's TRBD1 call for D was not verified on the DNA. TRBV21-1 is described as a pseudogene. The CDR3 is made up of 18 amino acids. The CDR3: CASSKGRDSHLLSYEQYF. In nucleotides, the CDR3 is TGTGCCAGCAGCAAAGGGAGGGACAGTCACCTTCTTTCCTACGAGCAGTACTTC.

V is TRBV4-2 and J is TRBJ2-1; tentatively, D is TRBD1 (5 bases). CDR1 is LGHNA, CDR2 YNFKEQ, per germline. This CDR3 spans 15 amino acids. V was shortened by 6 bases and J by 10 bases, with 22 bases between the two germline ends. The CDR3 DNA is TGTGCCAGCAGTCTAAGTCGACAGTCAAACTACGAGCAGTTCTTC. This codes for CASSLSRQSNYEQFF.

The CDR3 coding sequence is TGTGCCAGCAGTCAGACTAGCGGGAGGAACGAGCAGTACTTC. The encoded protein is CASSQTSGRNEQYF. The rearrangement links TRBV28 to TRBJ2-7, with 13 bases that match TRBD2. The germline V gene has CDR1 MDHEN and CDR2 SYDVKM. This CDR3 has 14 amino acids. Losses at the gene ends were 5 bases for V and 5 bases for J; bases not matched to a gene: 3.

The genes are TRBV20-1 and TRBJ2-7; 8 positions agree with TRBD1. CDR3 length: 12 residues. V was clipped by 6 bases and J by 7 bases; unmatched bases: 8. Germline V CDR1 and CDR2: DFQATT, SNEGSKA (reference sequence). Here the CDR3 DNA reads TGCAGTGCGCCGACAGGGGTGAGGGAGCAGTACTTC. This encodes CSAPTGVREQYF.

The CDR3 protein is CSASSEYQETQYF. In DNA form, the CDR3 reads TGCAGTGCTAGCTCTGAGTACCAAGAGACCCAGTACTTC. The gene calls are TRBV20-1 and TRBJ2-5; D gene unclear. Trimming took 3 bases from V and 0 from J, leaving 8 bases between them. CDR3 size: 13 residues. Germline-derived CDR1 and CDR2 are DFQATT and SNEGSKA (reference sequence).

Details on this clonotype: A junction end diverges from the germline sequence, so it may reflect a read error. This chain connects TRBV5-1 to TRBJ2-5; no clear D. The CDR3 consists of 13 residues. Germline V CDR1 and CDR2: SGHRS, YFSETQ. The CDR3 DNA reads as TGCGCCAGCAGCATCCGCTTACAAGAGACCCAGAACTTC. Protein sequence: CASSIRLQETQNF.

The J gene is TRBJ2-5, the V gene TRBV25-1, with D perhaps matching TRBD1 (6 bases). The V end lost 6 bases, the J end lost 4 bases, and 15 bases lay between the germline ends. Germline V gene sequence: CDR1 MGHDK, CDR2 SYGVNS. This CDR3 has 14 residues. The CDR3 sequence is CASRAQGTRETQYF. CDR3 coding DNA: TGTGCCAGCAGGGCTCAGGGGACCCGAGAGACCCAGTACTTC.

The rearrangement links TRBV2 to TRBJ2-1, with 8 bases that match TRBD2. Trimming took 7 bases from V and 3 from J; bases not matched to a gene: 14. CDR3 length: 17 amino acids. The germline CDR1 and CDR2 sequences are SNHLY and FYNNEI. CDR3 amino acids: CASIPSGSSRGYNEQFF. In DNA form, the CDR3 reads TGTGCCAGCATCCCTAGCGGGTCCAGTCGCGGCTACAATGAGCAGTTCTTC.

This clonotype was counted ten times or more. The chain has TRBV29-1 and TRBJ2-1; possibly TRBD1 for D (9 bases). The CDR3 contains 13 residues. The ends were cut back, 7 bases at V and 12 bases at J, with 22 bases in the middle. Germline assignment: CDR1 SQVTM and CDR2 ANQGSEA. The CDR3 reads CSAPKQGAGGQFF. For the CDR3, the DNA is TGCAGCGCCCCTAAACAGGGGGCGGGGGGGCAGTTCTTC.

There are a few counts of this clonotype. V and J are TRBV20-1 and TRBJ2-7, with TRBD2 identical over 7 bases. Trimming took 3 bases from V and 7 from J; bases not matched to a gene: 6. The CDR3 consists of 12 residues. The germline CDR1 and CDR2 sequences are DFQATT and SNEGSKA (reference sequence). As DNA, the CDR3 is TGCAGTGCTAGCGGGAGGTCAGAAGAGCAGTACTTC. Translation: CSASGRSEEQYF.

This clonotype has only a few counts. V is TRBV18 and J is TRBJ2-7; no clear D gene. The CDR3 covers 15 residues. The V gene's germline CDR1 is KGHSH and CDR2 LQKENI. V lost 2 bases to trimming and J lost 6 bases, with 17 bases between them. The chain's CDR3 is CASSPIRTATSEQYF. Here the CDR3 DNA reads TGTGCCAGCTCACCAATCAGAACGGCCACCTCCGAGCAGTACTTC.

A few counts support this clonotype. This chain joins TRBV11-2 and TRBJ2-7; 9 nucleotides align to TRBD2. The trim removed 0 bases at V and 5 bases at J, leaving 14 bases unmatched. Germline CDR1 and CDR2: SGHAT and FQNNGV. There are 18 residues in the CDR3. Here the CDR3 DNA reads TGTGCCAGCAGCTTAGATCCGTATGATAGCGGGAGTATAGACGAGCAGTACTTC. Residues: CASSLDPYDSGSIDEQYF.

The chain is built from TRBV4-1 and TRBJ2-4, with D possibly called TRBD1 or TRBD2 (6 bases each). The assigned J gene may be wrong: the sequence end matches TRBJ2-7 better. The CDR3 consists of 16 residues. Germline CDR1 and CDR2: MGHRA and YSYEKL. CDR3 protein: CASSHEQGLISYEQYF. The CDR3, as DNA: TGCGCCAGCAGCCATGAACAGGGACTGATCTCCTACGAGCAGTACTTC.

The J gene is TRBJ2-7, the V gene TRBV3-1, with 8 positions matching TRBD1. From germline, CDR1 is LGHDT and CDR2 YNNKEL (reference sequence). V dropped 6 bases and J dropped 3; count of bases not matched to a gene: 10. There are 15 residues in the CDR3. The DNA of the CDR3 is TGTGCCAGCAGTTTCGGGACAGGACTTCTCTACGAGCAGTACTTC. This encodes CASSFGTGLLYEQYF.

V and J are TRBV12-3 or TRBV12-4 and TRBJ2-5; 7 bases fit TRBD1. This CDR3 spans 14 amino acids. Trimming cost V 4 bases and J 3 bases; bases outside gene matches: 5. Here the CDR3 DNA reads TGTGCCAGCAGTTCAGACAGGGCCAAAGAGACCCAGTACTTC. Its protein product is CASSSDRAKETQYF.

This clonotype was counted between two and nine times. The chain combines TRBV18 with TRBJ2-5; D may be TRBD1 (6 bases). Germline V lookup: CDR1 KGHSH, CDR2 LQKENI. The CDR3 covers 13 residues. V was shortened by 8 bases and J by 5 bases, with 15 bases between the two germline ends. This CDR3 reads CASQDRVQETQYF. In DNA, the CDR3 is TGTGCCAGCCAGGACAGAGTCCAGGAGACCCAGTACTTC. Full variable domain (outside the CDR3, taken from reference TRBV18 and TRBJ2-5): NAGVMQNPRHLVRRRGQEARLRCSPMKGHSHVYWYRQLPEEGLKFMVYLQKENIIDESGMPKERFSAEFPKEGPSILRIQQVVRGDSAAYFCASQDRVQETQYFGPGTRLLVL.

J is TRBJ1-1 and V is TRBV11-2; possibly TRBD1 for D (6 bases). CDR3 length: 16 residues. Germline assignment: CDR1 SGHAT and CDR2 FQNNGV. Deletions cut 1 base from V and 5 bases from J, with 17 bases between. The CDR3 DNA follows: TGTGCCAGCAGCTTAGTCAGCGGGGGGCTTCGGACTGAAGCTTTCTTT. Protein product: CASSLVSGGLRTEAFF.